This entry concerns a single T cell receptor (beta chain). Trimming removed 1 base from V and 7 bases from J, with 11 bases in between. The CDR3 totals 15 residues. The germline V gene encodes CDR1 SGHTA and CDR2 FQGNSA. These data originate in a study of identical twins. TCRdb re-derived calls from the 5' RACE reads in MiXCR, one entry per CDR3 protein. The sample shows about 520,000 distinct CDR3 sequences, about 20% of them seen only once. This sample was also put to use in a study of T cells expressing NK-cell markers. Turning to that study: What remained unclear was the HCMV specificity of expanded NKG2C+ T cell clones.

The clonotype was recovered from a woman younger than 35 in good health. Sequenced input: CD4+ T cells sorted from blood. The J gene is TRBJ1-6, the V gene TRBV7-2, with D uncertain. The CDR3 DNA reads as TGTGCCAGCAGCTTAGTGGCCGCGGGGAATTCACCCCTCCACTTT. It is translated as CASSLVAAGNSPLHF.